This T cell receptor beta chain was captured by sequencing in a study of PD-L1 blockade in urothelial cancer (dated by TCRdb to the late 2010s). A note on the overall study: All patients started therapy at some point between 2014 and 2016 and received atezolizumab 1,200 mg intravenously every 3 weeks. An exploratory multi-omic analysis was conducted of the somatic, immune and clinical correlates of response to PD-L1 blockade with atezolizumab in urothelial cancer. About 90% of the roughly 29 patients were identified as males with urothelial cancer of bladder origin, and a prior smoking history was reported by 18 of 29 patients. An ECOG performance status of 0 or 1 was recorded for the patients, and 0 to 3 prior chemotherapy regimens had been received by the patients. Whole exome sequencing and RNA sequencing of pretreatment tumors were performed alongside TCR sequencing in the same patients. Durable clinical benefit was achieved by nine patients and was not achieved by 20 patients. Pretreatment blood TCR-seq was available for fewer than 30 patients, at least one posttreatment blood collection was obtained for some 25 patients, and tumor TCR-seq was available for some 25 patients. Blood samples were analyzed at two time points: 3 weeks after treatment start (second dose) and 6 weeks after treatment start. Durable clinical benefit was defined as progression-free survival longer than 6 months, and TCR features were also tested against progression-free and overall survival. A median of roughly 140,000 T cells and tens of thousands of unique TCRs was obtained from blood samples, and a median clonality of approximately 0.077 was observed. TCR sequencing covered pretreatment tumor samples and matched, serially collected peripheral blood taken before and after atezolizumab treatment.

This clone has just a few counts. Which antigen it targets is not known. No base qualities exist here, and no much larger clone lies one base off it. General study outcomes and caveats: A pretreatment peripheral blood TCR clonality below the median was linked to improved progression-free and overall survival. Because the sample size was small (n of about 27) and many of the analyses were exploratory, the results are meant to be hypothesis-generating. Patients with durable benefit showed greater expansion of tumor-associated TCR clones in peripheral blood 3 weeks after starting treatment (n ≈ 21, p = 0.022).

In the paper's terms, the time point label means: peripheral blood 6 weeks after treatment start. The cohort included 29 patients with locally advanced or metastatic urothelial carcinoma who were treated at Memorial Sloan Kettering on a trial protocol. Peripheral blood mononuclear cells were collected pretreatment and during treatment, at between 1 and 8 total time points per patient. The Qiagen DNeasy Blood extraction kit was used to purify genomic DNA from total PBMCs and tumor samples. PBMCs were collected pretreatment and during treatment and were isolated and stored as previously described. The germline V gene (reference sequence) yields SGHNT for CDR1 and YYREEE for CDR2. The CDR3 runs 14 residues from the cysteine to the phenylalanine. The DNA shown is the 42-base CDR3, in frame from base 1. V and J are trimmed by 4 bases and 5 bases, and the gene matches miss 6 bases of the junction. Each PCR received spiked-in synthetic TCR analog templates so that absolute template abundance could be estimated from read counts. TCRbeta CDR3 regions were amplified from genomic DNA with bias-controlled V and J gene primers using the immunoSEQ assay. Rearranged TCRbeta segments were sequenced at approximately 20X coverage. In the authors' own workflow: Sequencing errors were corrected by clustering, and CDR3s were annotated against IMGT so that V, D and J genes could be assigned. Downstream analyses used only productive TCRbeta rearrangements, leaving out any out-of-frame or stop-codon sequences. To compute clonality, Shannon entropy was normalized by the log of the number of unique productive sequences and then subtracted from one. Clones differing between time points or between blood and tumor were identified using Fisher's exact test with Benjamini-Hochberg correction, with an adjusted p below 0.01 applied as the threshold. Imported from immuneACCESS, the table was reduced by TCRdb to in-frame sequences with V and J called. These copies leave out some clones; in studies compared against another copy, an unresolved V gene accounts for under half, and the cause of the remainder is not known. V, J and clone size derive from that table, while D and trimming were established from the DNA sequence. The sample profile shows more than 90,000 clones; roughly 90% of them were found once. 3% to 4.5% of the sample is held by the ten biggest clonotypes.

The sequences come from PBMCs, collected around atezolizumab (anti-PD-L1) treatment. The sequence links TRBV5-4 to TRBJ2-7, with 10 bases matching TRBD2. This TCR came from a man in his 60s with urothelial cancer. CDR3 sequence: CASSRAGGFDEQYF. The base sequence is TGTGCCAGCAGCCGAGCGGGAGGGTTCGACGAGCAGTACTTC. Extended through the reference TRBV5-4 and TRBJ2-7 proteins, this CDR3 yields the full variable domain: ETGVTQSPTHLIKTRGQQVTLRCSSQSGHNTVSWYQQALGQGPQFIFQYYREEENGRGNFPPRFSGLQFPNYSSELNVNALELDDSALYLCASSRAGGFDEQYFGPGTRLTVT.